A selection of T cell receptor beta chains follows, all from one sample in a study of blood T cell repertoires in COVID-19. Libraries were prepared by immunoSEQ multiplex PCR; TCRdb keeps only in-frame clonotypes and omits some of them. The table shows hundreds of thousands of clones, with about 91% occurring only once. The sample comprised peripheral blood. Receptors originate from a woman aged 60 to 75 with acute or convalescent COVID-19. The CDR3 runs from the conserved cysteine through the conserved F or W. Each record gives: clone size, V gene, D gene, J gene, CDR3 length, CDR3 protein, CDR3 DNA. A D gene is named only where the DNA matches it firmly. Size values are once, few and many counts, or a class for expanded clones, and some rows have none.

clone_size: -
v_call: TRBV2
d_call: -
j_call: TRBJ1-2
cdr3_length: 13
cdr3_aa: CASSMDSNYGYTF
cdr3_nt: TGTGCCAGCAGTATGGACAGTAACTATGGCTACACCTTC

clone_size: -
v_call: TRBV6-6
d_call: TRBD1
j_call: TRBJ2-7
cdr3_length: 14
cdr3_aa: CASTKGQGVYEQYF
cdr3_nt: TGTGCCAGCACCAAGGGACAGGGGGTTTACGAGCAGTACTTC

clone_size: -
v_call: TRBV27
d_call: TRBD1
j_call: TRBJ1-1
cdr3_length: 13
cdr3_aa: CASTPQGVSEAFF
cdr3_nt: TGTGCCAGCACTCCGCAGGGGGTTTCTGAAGCTTTCTTT

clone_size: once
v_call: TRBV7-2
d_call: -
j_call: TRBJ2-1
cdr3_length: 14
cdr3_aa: CASSLKRLAGEQFF
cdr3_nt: TGTGCCAGCAGCTTAAAGCGTTTGGCGGGTGAGCAGTTCTTC

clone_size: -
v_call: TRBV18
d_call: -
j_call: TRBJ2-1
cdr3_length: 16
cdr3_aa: CASSPPGRGDINEQFF
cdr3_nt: TGTGCCAGCTCACCACCGGGGAGGGGGGACATCAATGAGCAGTTCTTC

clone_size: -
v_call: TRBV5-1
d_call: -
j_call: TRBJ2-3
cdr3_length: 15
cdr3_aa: CASSFSGDRADTQYF
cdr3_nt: TGCGCCAGCAGCTTTTCAGGGGATAGAGCAGATACGCAGTATTTT

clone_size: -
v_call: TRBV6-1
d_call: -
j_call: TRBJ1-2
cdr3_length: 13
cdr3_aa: CASSEAGSYGYTF
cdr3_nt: TGTGCCAGCAGTGAAGCGGGCTCTTATGGCTACACCTTC

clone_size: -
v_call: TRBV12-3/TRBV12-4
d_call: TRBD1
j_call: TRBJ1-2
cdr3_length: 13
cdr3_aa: CASSSGTGLGYTF
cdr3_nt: TGTGCCAGCAGCTCCGGGACAGGGCTCGGCTACACCTTC

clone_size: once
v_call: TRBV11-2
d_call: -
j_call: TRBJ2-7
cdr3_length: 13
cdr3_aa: CASSRGETYEQYF
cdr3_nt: TGTGCCAGCAGCCGCGGAGAAACCTACGAGCAGTACTTC

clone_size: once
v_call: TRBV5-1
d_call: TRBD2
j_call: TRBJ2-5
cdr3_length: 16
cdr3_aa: CASRDSGGATSETQYF
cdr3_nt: TGCGCCAGCAGGGATAGCGGGGGGGCAACGAGTGAGACCCAGTACTTC

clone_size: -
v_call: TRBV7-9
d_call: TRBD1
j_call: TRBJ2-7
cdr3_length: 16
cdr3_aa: CASSLGGDRASDEQYF
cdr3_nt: TGTGCCAGCAGCCTTGGGGGGGACAGGGCATCGGACGAGCAGTACTTC

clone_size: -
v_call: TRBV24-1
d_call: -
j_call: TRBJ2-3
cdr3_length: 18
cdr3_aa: CATSDPRGGGTSTDTQYF
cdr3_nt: TGTGCCACCAGTGATCCGAGAGGTGGCGGCACAAGCACAGATACGCAGTATTTT

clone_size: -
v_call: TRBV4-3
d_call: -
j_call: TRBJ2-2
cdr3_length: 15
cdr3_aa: CASSQRTERTGELFF
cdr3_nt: TGCGCCAGCAGCCAACGGACTGAGCGAACCGGGGAGCTGTTTTTT

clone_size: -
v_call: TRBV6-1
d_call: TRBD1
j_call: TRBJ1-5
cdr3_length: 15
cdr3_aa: CASTVGQTSNQPQHF
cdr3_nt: TGTGCCAGCACCGTGGGACAGACTAGCAATCAGCCCCAGCATTTT

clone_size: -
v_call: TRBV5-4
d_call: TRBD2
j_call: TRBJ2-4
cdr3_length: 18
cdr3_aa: CASSKGLAGGEAKNIQYF
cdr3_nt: TGTGCCAGCAGCAAAGGACTAGCGGGCGGGGAGGCCAAAAACATTCAGTACTTC

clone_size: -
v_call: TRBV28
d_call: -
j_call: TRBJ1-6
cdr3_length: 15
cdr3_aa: CASSPSGSRNSPLHF
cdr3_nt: TGTGCCAGCAGTCCCTCGGGGAGTAGGAATTCACCCCTCCACTTT

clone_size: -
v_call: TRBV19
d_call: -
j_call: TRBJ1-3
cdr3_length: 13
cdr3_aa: CASRGTIGNTIYF
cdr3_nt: TGTGCCAGTAGAGGGACTATTGGAAACACCATATATTTT